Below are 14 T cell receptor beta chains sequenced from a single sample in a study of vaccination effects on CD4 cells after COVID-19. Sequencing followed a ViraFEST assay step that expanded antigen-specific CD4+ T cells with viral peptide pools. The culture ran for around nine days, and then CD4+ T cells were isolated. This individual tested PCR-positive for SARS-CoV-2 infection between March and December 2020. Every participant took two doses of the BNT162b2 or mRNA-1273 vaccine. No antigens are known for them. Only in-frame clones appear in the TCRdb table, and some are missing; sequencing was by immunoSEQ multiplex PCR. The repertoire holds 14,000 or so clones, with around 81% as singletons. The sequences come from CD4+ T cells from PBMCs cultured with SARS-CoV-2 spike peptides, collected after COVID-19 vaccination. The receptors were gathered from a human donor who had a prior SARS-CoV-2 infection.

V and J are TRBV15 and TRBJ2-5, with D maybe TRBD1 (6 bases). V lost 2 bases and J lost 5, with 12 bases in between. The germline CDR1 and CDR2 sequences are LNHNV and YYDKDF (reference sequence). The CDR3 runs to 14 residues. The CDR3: CATSRTDSWETQYF. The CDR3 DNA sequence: TGTGCCACCAGCAGAACGGACAGTTGGGAGACCCAGTACTTC.

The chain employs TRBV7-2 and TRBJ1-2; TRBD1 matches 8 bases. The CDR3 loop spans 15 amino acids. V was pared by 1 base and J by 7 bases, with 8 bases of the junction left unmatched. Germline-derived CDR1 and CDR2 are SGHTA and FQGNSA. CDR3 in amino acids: CASSLGGTGGTGYTF. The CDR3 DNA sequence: TGTGCCAGCAGCTTAGGGGGGACAGGTGGGACTGGCTACACCTTC.

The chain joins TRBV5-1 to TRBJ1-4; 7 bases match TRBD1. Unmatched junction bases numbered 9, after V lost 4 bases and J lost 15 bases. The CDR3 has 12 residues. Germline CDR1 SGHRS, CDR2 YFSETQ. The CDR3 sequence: CASSLNRGFLFF. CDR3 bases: TGCGCCAGCAGCCTCAACAGGGGATTCTTGTTTTTT. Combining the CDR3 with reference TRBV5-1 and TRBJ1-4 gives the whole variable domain KAGVTQTPRYLIKTRGQQVTLSCSPISGHRSVSWYQQTPGQGLQFLFEYFSETQRNKGNFPGRFSGRQFSNSRSEMNVSTLELGDSALYLCASSLNRGFLFFGSGTQLSVL.

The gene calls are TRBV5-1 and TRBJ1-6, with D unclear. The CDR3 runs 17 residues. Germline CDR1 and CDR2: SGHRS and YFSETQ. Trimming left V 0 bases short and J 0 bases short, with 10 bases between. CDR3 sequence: CASSLAVIASYNSPLHF. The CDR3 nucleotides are TGCGCCAGCAGCTTGGCCGTTATAGCCTCCTATAATTCACCCCTCCACTTT.

CDR3 DNA sequence: TGTGCCAGCAGCCAAGCGTGGCACAGGGCTGTAGGTTCACCCCTCCACTTT. It yields the protein CASSQAWHRAVGSPLHF. The chain links TRBV3-1 (or the pseudogene TRBV3-2) to TRBJ1-6, with a weak D call TRBD1 (6 bases). In germline, CDR1 is LGHDT, CDR2 YNNKEL (reference sequence). The CDR3 runs to 17 residues. The ends were cut back, 1 base at V and 9 bases at J, with 19 bases in the middle.

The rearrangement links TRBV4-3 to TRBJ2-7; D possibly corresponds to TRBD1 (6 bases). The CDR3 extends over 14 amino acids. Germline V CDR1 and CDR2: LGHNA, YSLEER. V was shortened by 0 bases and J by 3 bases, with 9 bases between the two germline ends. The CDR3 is CASSQDIRGYEQYF. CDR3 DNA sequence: TGCGCCAGCAGCCAAGATATCAGGGGCTACGAGCAGTACTTC.

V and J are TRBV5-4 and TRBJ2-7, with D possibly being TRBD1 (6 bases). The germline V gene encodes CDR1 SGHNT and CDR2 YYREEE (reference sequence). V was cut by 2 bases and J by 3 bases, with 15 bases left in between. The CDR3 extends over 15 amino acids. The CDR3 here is CASSFSLGGDYEQYF. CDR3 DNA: TGTGCCAGCAGCTTTTCACTAGGGGGTGACTACGAGCAGTACTTC.

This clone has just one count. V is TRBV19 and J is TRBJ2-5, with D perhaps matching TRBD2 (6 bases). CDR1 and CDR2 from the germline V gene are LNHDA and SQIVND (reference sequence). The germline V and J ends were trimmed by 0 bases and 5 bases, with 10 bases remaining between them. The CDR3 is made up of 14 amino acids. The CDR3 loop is CASSIDPSVETQYF. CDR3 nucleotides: TGTGCCAGTAGTATAGACCCTAGCGTCGAGACCCAGTACTTC.

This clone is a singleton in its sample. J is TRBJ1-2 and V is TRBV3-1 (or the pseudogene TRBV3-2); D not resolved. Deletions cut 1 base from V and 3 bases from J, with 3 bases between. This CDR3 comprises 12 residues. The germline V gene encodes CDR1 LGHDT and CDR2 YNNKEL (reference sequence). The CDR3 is CASSQGDYGYTF. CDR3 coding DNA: TGTGCCAGCAGCCAAGGGGACTATGGCTACACCTTC.

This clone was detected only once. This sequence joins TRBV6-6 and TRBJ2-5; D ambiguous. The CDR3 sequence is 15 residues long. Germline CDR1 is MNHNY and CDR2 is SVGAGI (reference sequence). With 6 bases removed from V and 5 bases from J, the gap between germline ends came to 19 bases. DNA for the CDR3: TGTGCCAGCAGCCCCCAACGCCCAATCCTGGAGACCCAGTACTTC. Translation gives CASSPQRPILETQYF.

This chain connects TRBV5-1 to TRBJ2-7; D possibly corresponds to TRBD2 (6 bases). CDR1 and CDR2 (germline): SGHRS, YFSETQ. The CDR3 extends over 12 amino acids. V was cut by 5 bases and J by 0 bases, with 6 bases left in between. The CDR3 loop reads CASRRDSYEQYF. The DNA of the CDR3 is TGCGCCAGCAGGCGGGACTCCTACGAGCAGTACTTC.

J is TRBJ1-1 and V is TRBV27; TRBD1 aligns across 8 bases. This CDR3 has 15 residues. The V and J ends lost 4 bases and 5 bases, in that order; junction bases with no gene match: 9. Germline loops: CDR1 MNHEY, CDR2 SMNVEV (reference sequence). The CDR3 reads CASSSLDRVRTEAFF. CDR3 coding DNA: TGTGCCAGCAGTTCCTTGGACAGGGTAAGAACTGAAGCTTTCTTT.

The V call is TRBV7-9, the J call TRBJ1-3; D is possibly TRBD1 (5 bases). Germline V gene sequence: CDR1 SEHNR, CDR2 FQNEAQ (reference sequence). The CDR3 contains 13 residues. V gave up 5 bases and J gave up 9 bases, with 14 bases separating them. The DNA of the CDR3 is TGTGCCAGCAGCCGCCCATGGGGGTTCACCATATATTTT. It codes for CASSRPWGFTIYF.

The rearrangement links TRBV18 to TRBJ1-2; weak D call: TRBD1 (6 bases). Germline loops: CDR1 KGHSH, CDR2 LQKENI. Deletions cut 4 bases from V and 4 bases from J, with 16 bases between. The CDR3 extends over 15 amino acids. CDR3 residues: CASSLVVQGRYGYTF. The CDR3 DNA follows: TGTGCCAGCTCACTGGTGGTTCAGGGGCGCTATGGCTACACCTTC.